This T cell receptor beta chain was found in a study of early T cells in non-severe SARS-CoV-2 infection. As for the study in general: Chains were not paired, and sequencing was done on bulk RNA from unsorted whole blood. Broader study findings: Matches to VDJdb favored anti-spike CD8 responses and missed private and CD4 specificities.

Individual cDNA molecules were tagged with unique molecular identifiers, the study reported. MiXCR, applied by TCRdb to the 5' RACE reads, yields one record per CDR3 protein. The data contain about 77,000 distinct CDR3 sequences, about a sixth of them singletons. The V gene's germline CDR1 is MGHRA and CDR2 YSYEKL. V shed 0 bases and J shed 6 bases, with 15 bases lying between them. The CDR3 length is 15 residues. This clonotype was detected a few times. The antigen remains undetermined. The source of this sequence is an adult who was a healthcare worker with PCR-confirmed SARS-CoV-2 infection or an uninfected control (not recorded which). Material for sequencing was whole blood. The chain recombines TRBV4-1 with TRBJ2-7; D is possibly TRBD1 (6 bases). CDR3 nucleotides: TGCGCCAGCAGCCAAGATAGGGGGTACCCCATCGAGCAGTACTTC. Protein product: CASSQDRGYPIEQYF.